The 12 T cell receptor beta chains below all came from one sample that was sequenced in a study of blood T cell repertoires in COVID-19. Assay used: immunoSEQ multiplex PCR; TCRdb lists only in-frame clones, some missing. The profile covers 200,000 to 250,000 clones, with 65% to 90% appearing a single time and approximately 10% taken by the ten largest. The sequencing sample was made of peripheral blood. The receptors come from a man aged 50 to 60 with active or convalescent COVID-19.

This rearrangement joins TRBV11-2 to TRBJ2-7, with TRBD1 as a possible D gene (5 bases). The V end lost 1 base, the J end lost 2 bases, and 9 bases lay between the germline ends. Germline assignment: CDR1 SGHAT and CDR2 FQNNGV. The CDR3 has 14 amino acids. The CDR3 reads CASSLGRQPYEQYF. CDR3 nucleotides: TGTGCCAGCAGCTTAGGTCGACAGCCCTACGAGCAGTACTTC.

The rearrangement joins TRBV9 to TRBJ1-1; TRBD1 is a possible D gene (6 bases). Germline V gives CDR1 SGDLS, CDR2 YYNGEE. The CDR3 extends over 15 amino acids. V was shortened by 3 bases and J by 5 bases, with 17 bases between the two germline ends. CDR3 in DNA: TGTGCCAGCAGCGGGATGCGGGGGAGGGGGACTGAAGCTTTCTTT. Translated: CASSGMRGRGTEAFF.

This rearrangement joins TRBV10-1 to TRBJ1-5; 8 bases fit TRBD1. CDR1 is WNHNN, CDR2 SYGVQD, per germline (reference sequence). Unmatched junction bases numbered 3, after V lost 6 bases and J lost 5 bases. The CDR3 is 13 amino acids. The CDR3 is CASSGQGHQPQHF. Here the CDR3 DNA reads TGCGCCAGCAGCGGACAGGGCCATCAGCCCCAGCATTTT.

V and J are TRBV21-1 and TRBJ1-4. TRBV21-1 has pseudogene status. This CDR3 region has 19 residues. CDR3 sequence (DNA): TGTGCCAGCAGCAAACAGGGTGGAGCAGAAGCCTCCGGAGGGGAAAAACTGTTTTTT. This encodes CASSKQGGAEASGGEKLFF.

The chain is built from TRBV5-1 and TRBJ2-5; TRBD2 is a possible D gene (6 bases). The CDR3 totals 14 residues. Germline values: CDR1 SGHRS, CDR2 YFSETQ. V lost 2 bases to trimming and J lost 4 bases, with 12 bases between them. The DNA for the CDR3 is TGCGCCAGCAGCTTCGGGGCCGGGGGAGAGACCCAGTACTTC. It encodes CASSFGAGGETQYF.

The chain recombines TRBV11-1 with TRBJ1-3, with D uncertain. CDR3 size: 16 residues. The V gene's germline CDR1 is SGHAT and CDR2 FQDESV (reference sequence). Trimming took 3 bases from V and 3 from J, leaving 15 bases between them. DNA of the CDR3: TGTGCCAGCAGCTTCGGACTCCTGGACGTTGGAAACACCATATATTTT. It codes for CASSFGLLDVGNTIYF.

The V gene is TRBV28, the J gene TRBJ2-5; 9 bases line up with TRBD1. The junction had 6 bases not matched to a gene; V was cut back by 4 bases and J by 3 bases. The length of the CDR3 is 15 residues. CDR1 and CDR2 from the germline V gene are MDHEN and SYDVKM. CDR3 sequence: CASSSYRDREETQYF. The DNA for the CDR3 is TGTGCCAGCAGTTCGTACCGGGACAGGGAAGAGACCCAGTACTTC.

In regard to this clone: A read error may produce the germline difference seen at one junction end. The chain is built from TRBV15 and TRBJ2-2; the D gene is possibly TRBD2 (5 bases). The CDR3 is 12 amino acids. Germline-derived CDR1 and CDR2 are LNHNV and YYDKDF (reference sequence). CDR3 bases: TGTGCCACCAGCGTCGGGGATGGGGAGCCGTTTTTT. This translates into CATSVGDGEPFF.

The chain combines TRBV4-3 with TRBJ2-3, with TRBD2 matching 8 bases. The CDR3 covers 16 residues. Trimming at V came to 0 bases and at J to 4 bases, leaving 6 bases not matched to a gene. CDR1 is LGHNA and CDR2 is YSLEER in the germline V gene. This CDR3 is CASSQDRGGIADTQYF. The CDR3 nucleotides are TGCGCCAGCAGCCAAGATCGGGGGGGGATCGCAGATACGCAGTATTTT.

The chain combines TRBV14 with TRBJ2-7; maybe TRBD1 (5 bases). The CDR3 consists of 16 residues. V was clipped by 4 bases and J by 2 bases, with 18 bases between them. Per germline, CDR1 SGHDN and CDR2 FVKESK. The CDR3 coding sequence is TGTGCCAGCAGCCCCCTTCGTCTGGGGCAGGCCTACGAGCAGTACTTC. Protein sequence: CASSPLRLGQAYEQYF.

The chain links TRBV5-1 to TRBJ2-7, with a tentative D call TRBD2 (6 bases). CDR1 SGHRS and CDR2 YFSETQ come from the germline V gene. The length of the CDR3 is 13 residues. Trimming left V 2 bases short and J 4 bases short, with 10 bases between. The CDR3 region is CASSFGGIYEQYF. The CDR3 bases are TGCGCCAGCAGCTTTGGGGGGATTTACGAGCAGTACTTC.

This clone was seen ten or more times. The chain joins TRBV19 to TRBJ1-5; 7 positions agree with TRBD1. Germline CDR1 and CDR2: LNHDA and SQIVND (reference sequence). CDR3 length: 14 amino acids. The V segment lost 3 bases and the J segment 6 bases; nucleotides outside the gene matches: 5. The CDR3 coding sequence is TGTGCCAGTAGTATCCCCGGGACAGTTCAGCCCCAGCATTTT. Protein sequence: CASSIPGTVQPQHF.